This is a list of T cell receptor beta chains from one sample in a study of OX40 agonist ivuxolimab in advanced cancers. Assay used: immunoSEQ multiplex PCR; TCRdb lists only in-frame clones, some missing. The profile shows about 17,000 clones, 90% to 95% of them singletons. Sample: CD4+ or CD8+ T cells sorted from blood, taken in a trial of the OX40 agonist ivuxolimab. The source of these receptors is an adult with an advanced solid tumor such as melanoma, head and neck, liver or kidney cancer. The CDR3 runs from the conserved cysteine through the conserved F or W. The D gene is left open where the match is weak. Clone size appears in some rows only: once, few, many, or a class for an expanded clone.

TRBJ1-2 | . | . | 11 | TRBV11-1 | TGTGAGGCTGGAAAGACCTATGGCTACACCTTC | CEAGKTYGYTF
TRBJ1-5 | . | . | 12 | TRBV5-6 | TGTGCCAGCAGCTTGGGGTCACAGCCCCAGCATTTT | CASSLGSQPQHF
TRBJ1-5 | . | few | 15 | TRBV5-8 | TGTGCCAGCAGCGTCTACACAGCGCCCCATCAGCCCCAGCATTTT | CASSVYTAPHQPQHF
TRBJ1-3 | TRBD1 | . | 16 | TRBV27 | TGTGCGGGACAGGGGAAAACTCGGGACTCTGGAAACACCATATATTTT | CAGQGKTRDSGNTIYF
TRBJ2-3 | . | . | 15 | TRBV4-1 | TGCGCCAGCAGCCAAGAGGGGGGACGGGCAGATACGCAGTATTTT | CASSQEGGRADTQYF
TRBJ2-5 | . | . | 15 | TRBV4-1 | TGCGCCAGCAGCCAAGGGAATTCAGGGTCGGAGACCCAGTACTTC | CASSQGNSGSETQYF
TRBJ1-1 | . | once | 13 | TRBV6-5 | TGTGCCAGCAGCTCCGACACAAACACTGAAGCTTTCTTT | CASSSDTNTEAFF
TRBJ2-3 | . | . | 17 | TRBV21-1 | TGTGCCAGCAAGAGGACTAGCGGGGGGACACGCACAGATACGCAGTATTTT | CASKRTSGGTRTDTQYF
TRBJ2-3 | . | . | 15 | TRBV15 | TGTGCCACCAGCACTCCTGGGCCGCCCGGAGATACGCAGTATTTT | CATSTPGPPGDTQYF
TRBJ2-3 | . | . | 14 | TRBV29-1 | TGCAGCGTTGAAACCGGGGCGGAATCAGATACGCAGTATTTT | CSVETGAESDTQYF
TRBJ1-1 | . | . | 13 | TRBV27 | TGTGCCAGCAGTTTAGGGACGAACACTGAAGCTTTCTTT | CASSLGTNTEAFF
TRBJ2-7 | . | . | 13 | TRBV5-4 | TGTGCCATGCCTGGACTCCTCTCGGGCGAGCAGTACTTC | CAMPGLLSGEQYF
TRBJ1-1 | . | . | 13 | TRBV5-4 | TGTGCCAGCAGCCGGGGCGAGGCCACTGAAGCTTTCTTT | CASSRGEATEAFF
TRBJ2-7 | . | . | 14 | TRBV21-1 | TGTGCCAGCAGCAGAGGACAGGGGTCCTACGAGCAGTACTTC | CASSRGQGSYEQYF
TRBJ2-1 | . | . | 16 | TRBV7-9 | TGTGCCAGCAGCCATCTGACTTATAGCTCCTACAATGAGCAGTTCTTC | CASSHLTYSSYNEQFF
TRBJ2-2 | . | . | 15 | TRBV18 | TGTGCCAGCTCACCGTTGGACAGACCCACCGGGGAGCTGTTTTTT | CASSPLDRPTGELFF
TRBJ1-4 | . | once | 15 | TRBV4-3 | TGCGCCAGCAGCCAAGGAGAGGGGCTTAATGAAAAACTGTTTTTT | CASSQGEGLNEKLFF
TRBJ2-7 | . | . | 14 | TRBV19 | TGTGCCAGTAGTATAGCTGAGGGATCCTACGAGCAGTACTTC | CASSIAEGSYEQYF
TRBJ2-7 | TRBD1 | . | 15 | TRBV7-9 | TGTGCCAGCAGCGTATCCGGGACAGGGTTTCACGAGCAGTACTTC | CASSVSGTGFHEQYF
TRBJ1-2 | TRBD1 | . | 15 | TRBV5-1 | TGCGCCAGCAGCTTGGGAGGGGGCGGTACCTATGGCTACACCTTC | CASSLGGGGTYGYTF
TRBJ2-7 | . | . | 14 | TRBV29-1 | TGCAGCGTTGTTGGAGGACACGACTCCTACGAGCAGTACTTC | CSVVGGHDSYEQYF
TRBJ2-3 | TRBD2 | . | 19 | TRBV9 | TGTGCCAGCAGCGCTCGGACTAGCGGCTCGACCCTGGGCACAGATACGCAGTATTTT | CASSARTSGSTLGTDTQYF
TRBJ2-3 | . | . | 14 | TRBV11-3 | TGTGCCAGCAGCCTCCCCGGAGGGCATCGTACGCAGTATTTT | CASSLPGGHRTQYF
TRBJ2-1 | TRBD2 | . | 15 | TRBV7-9 | TGTGCCAGCAGCTCCCGACTAGCGGGAGGGGGTGAGCAGTTCTTC | CASSSRLAGGGEQFF
TRBJ1-4 | . | . | 13 | TRBV5-6 | TGTGCCAGCAGACAGAGGGGGTTTGAAAAACTGTTTTTT | CASRQRGFEKLFF
TRBJ2-5 | . | once | 10 | TRBV6-5 | TGTGCCAGCAGAGGAGAGACCCAGTACTTC | CASRGETQYF
TRBJ1-2 | TRBD1 | . | 14 | TRBV5-6 | TGTGCCAGCAGCTTGGGACAGGGGTACTATGGCTACACCTTC | CASSLGQGYYGYTF
TRBJ2-7 | . | . | 15 | TRBV29-1 | TGCAGCGTTGGAAGGTTCGGAACAGCCTCCTACGAGCAGTACTTC | CSVGRFGTASYEQYF
TRBJ1-6 | . | . | 17 | TRBV28 | TGTGCCAGCAGTTTATTACCGGTCAGCTCCTATAATTCACCCCTCCACTTT | CASSLLPVSSYNSPLHF
TRBJ2-3 | TRBD2 | . | 16 | TRBV7-2 | TGTGCCAGCAGCTTAGTCCTAGCGGGGGCTACAGATACGCAGTATTTT | CASSLVLAGATDTQYF
TRBJ2-7 | TRBD2 | . | 16 | TRBV7-2 | TGTGCCAGCAGCTTAGCGTTAGCTAGCGGGGGTTACGAGCAGTACTTC | CASSLALASGGYEQYF
TRBJ2-7 | . | . | 13 | TRBV7-9 | TGTGCCAGCAGCTCAACACTTTCGCTGGAGCAGTACTTC | CASSSTLSLEQYF
TRBJ1-3 | . | . | 15 | TRBV5-8 | TGTGCCAGCAGCGCCGACAGGAGCTCTGGAAACACCATATATTTT | CASSADRSSGNTIYF
TRBJ1-1 | . | . | 16 | TRBV5-6 | TGTGCCAGCACCCCGTGGGCGGGGGCGTCTTACACTGAAGCTTTCTTT | CASTPWAGASYTEAFF
TRBJ2-7 | . | . | 12 | TRBV11-3 | TGTGCCAGCAGCTTAGATCTTGGACGGGAGTACTTC | CASSLDLGREYF
TRBJ2-2 | . | . | 13 | TRBV18 | TGTGCCAGCTCACCAATTAACCCCGGGGAGCTGTTTTTT | CASSPINPGELFF
TRBJ2-4 | . | . | 13 | TRBV6-5 | TGTGCCAGCGGTGGGCTAGATGGGGTCATTCAGTACTTC | CASGGLDGVIQYF
TRBJ2-1 | . | . | 18 | TRBV9 | TGTGCCAGCAGCCCCTCACCTTATAGCGGATTGTCCTACAATGAGCAGTTCTTC | CASSPSPYSGLSYNEQFF
TRBJ2-1 | TRBD1 | . | 15 | TRBV28 | TGTGCCAGCAGTTTAACCGGGACAGGGATACATGAGCAGTTCTTC | CASSLTGTGIHEQFF
TRBJ2-7 | . | once | 15 | TRBV27 | TGTGCCAGCAGATACGGGACCTCCCTAGACTACGAGCAGTACTTC | CASRYGTSLDYEQYF
TRBJ2-7 | TRBD1 | . | 15 | TRBV7-8 | TGTGCCAGCAGCATACCGGGACAGGGCCCCTACGAGCAGTACTTC | CASSIPGQGPYEQYF
TRBJ1-1 | . | . | 11 | TRBV7-2 | TGTGCCAGCAGCCCCTTCGTGGAGGCTTTCTTT | CASSPFVEAFF
TRBJ2-3 | . | . | 16 | TRBV13 | TGTGCCAGCAGCGCGGGGACACCTCGTTCCGGGAGTACGCAGTATTTT | CASSAGTPRSGSTQYF
TRBJ2-2 | . | . | 13 | TRBV7-3 | TGTGCCAGCAGCTTGTCCCCGGCCGGGGAGCTGTTTTTT | CASSLSPAGELFF
TRBJ2-7 | TRBD2 | . | 15 | TRBV27 | TGTGCCAGCAGTTTATCTGCTAGCGGATACTACGAGCAGTACTTC | CASSLSASGYYEQYF
TRBJ2-7 | . | . | 13 | TRBV11-3 | TGTGCCAGCAGCCCACGGACCTATTACGAGCAGTACTTC | CASSPRTYYEQYF
TRBJ1-1 | . | . | 12 | TRBV28 | TGTGCCAGCAGTGGGGGGAACACTGAAGCTTTCTTT | CASSGGNTEAFF
TRBJ1-1 | TRBD1 | . | 15 | TRBV19 | TGTGCCAGTAGCCCTGACCCAGGGGGCAACACTGAAGCTTTCTTT | CASSPDPGGNTEAFF
TRBJ2-1 | TRBD2 | . | 12 | TRBV4-1 | TGCGCCAGCAGCCATCCGGGGGGGGAGCAGTTCTTC | CASSHPGGEQFF
TRBJ1-1 | . | . | 15 | TRBV5-6 | TGTGCCAGCAGCTTGAGGCCAACCCGGGACACTGAAGCTTTCTTT | CASSLRPTRDTEAFF
TRBJ2-3 | . | . | 15 | TRBV2 | TGTGCCAGCAGTATTAGCGGAGCTAGCACAGATACGCAGTATTTT | CASSISGASTDTQYF
TRBJ2-1 | . | . | 14 | TRBV13 | TGTGCCAGCAGCTCTGCCGGCCCCTACAATGAGCAGTTCTTC | CASSSAGPYNEQFF
TRBJ2-7 | . | once | 16 | TRBV4-1 | TGCGCCAGCAGCCAAGCGCCTGGGACGGGATCCTACGAGCAGTACTTC | CASSQAPGTGSYEQYF
TRBJ1-2 | TRBD1 | . | 16 | TRBV25-1 | TGTGCCAGCAGTGAATATATAGGAGACAGGGGCTATGGCTACACCTTC | CASSEYIGDRGYGYTF
TRBJ2-4 | . | . | 15 | TRBV28 | TGTGCCAGCAGTTCGATGGACCCCGAGACGGACATTCAGTACTTC | CASSSMDPETDIQYF
TRBJ1-2 | TRBD1 | few | 14 | TRBV7-2 | TGTGCCAGCAGCTCGGACAGGGTTAACTATGGCTACACCTTC | CASSSDRVNYGYTF
TRBJ1-5 | TRBD1 | . | 15 | TRBV5-5 | TGTGCCAGCAGCTTGTACAGGGGGCAAGGTCAGCCCCAGCATTTT | CASSLYRGQGQPQHF
TRBJ2-7 | . | once | 16 | TRBV7-9 | TGTGCCAGCAGCCCAACCTCCGGGACCCAAGGTGAGGAGCAGTACTTC | CASSPTSGTQGEEQYF